Following are 17 T cell receptor beta chains from one sample sequenced in a study of blood T cell repertoires in COVID-19. TCRdb's table, derived via immunoSEQ multiplex PCR, lists solely in-frame clones and lacks some. This table holds approximately 83,000 clones, roughly 80% found once. Sequencing was performed on peripheral blood. Receptors originate from a man in his forties or fifties with acute or convalescent COVID-19.

The chain uses TRBV6-6 and TRBJ2-2, with 13 bases that match TRBD2. J was trimmed by 0 bases and V by 6 bases; bases with no gene match: 4. CDR1 is MNHNY, CDR2 SVGAGI, per germline (reference sequence). The CDR3 spans 17 residues. CDR3 in DNA: TGTGCCAGCAGGCGAACTAGCGGGGGGGCGAACACCGGGGAGCTGTTTTTT. Protein: CASRRTSGGANTGELFF.

V usage is TRBV10-3 and J usage is TRBJ2-5; D ambiguous. Per the germline V gene, CDR1 is ENHRY and CDR2 is SYGVKD. Trimming stripped 3 bases from V and 2 bases from J, with 10 bases between. The CDR3 is 14 amino acids. The CDR3 nucleotides read TGTGCCATCAGTGATCACCAGCGACAAGAGACCCAGTACTTC. This encodes CAISDHQRQETQYF.

This rearrangement joins TRBV30 to TRBJ1-1; TRBD1 agrees at 7 bases. Per the germline V gene, CDR1 is GTSNPN and CDR2 is SVGIG (reference sequence). The CDR3 has 12 amino acids. V was clipped by 6 bases and J by 1 base; unmatched bases: 2. For the CDR3, the DNA is TGTGCCTGTGACAGGGAGAACACTGAAGCTTTCTTT. Translating it yields CACDRENTEAFF.

The chain is built from TRBV11-1 and TRBJ1-2, with a possible D match to TRBD1 (5 bases). Trimming pared 1 base from V and 7 bases from J, leaving 10 bases between. The CDR3 length is 13 residues. Germline CDR1 reads SGHAT; CDR2 reads FQDESV (reference sequence). CDR3 residues: CASSLGQYTGYTF. Written as DNA, the CDR3 is TGTGCCAGCAGCTTAGGACAGTACACTGGCTACACCTTC.

The chain employs TRBV19 and TRBJ2-3; D might be TRBD2 (7 bases). The CDR3 length is 17 residues. V lost 7 bases and J lost 2, with 22 bases in between. Germline V gene data show CDR1 as LNHDA and CDR2 as SQIVND (reference sequence). The CDR3: CASTSVLLGGATDTQYF. The CDR3 DNA is TGTGCCAGTACTTCTGTCTTACTTGGGGGGGCCACAGATACGCAGTATTTT.

This rearrangement joins TRBV10-3 to TRBJ1-1; TRBD1 aligns across 7 bases. The germline CDR1 and CDR2 sequences are ENHRY and SYGVKD. The trim removed 3 bases at V and 3 bases at J, leaving 1 base unmatched. This CDR3 spans 13 amino acids. The DNA for the CDR3 is TGTGCCATCAGTGACAGGGGGGACACTGAAGCTTTCTTT. Residues: CAISDRGDTEAFF.

The chain carries TRBV7-8 and TRBJ1-3; the D is unclear. The V end lost 5 bases, the J end lost 4 bases, and 21 bases lay between the germline ends. The CDR3 has 17 amino acids. Per germline, CDR1 SGHVS and CDR2 FQNEAQ. The CDR3 reads CASSRSFSPASGNTIYF. The CDR3 DNA reads as TGTGCCAGCAGCCGGTCGTTCTCTCCCGCGTCCGGAAACACCATATATTTT.

The V gene is TRBV6-4, the J gene TRBJ2-5; 7 nucleotides align to TRBD2. The CDR3 has 14 amino acids. The germline CDR1 and CDR2 sequences are MRHNA and SNTAGT. The V and J ends lost 5 bases and 5 bases, in that order; junction bases with no gene match: 8. Here the CDR3 reads CASSPTSGAETQYF. CDR3 in DNA: TGTGCCAGCAGTCCCACCAGCGGGGCGGAGACCCAGTACTTC.

This chain links TRBV28 with TRBJ2-7; TRBD2 agrees at 13 bases. The V gene's germline CDR1 is MDHEN and CDR2 SYDVKM. The J segment lost 3 bases and the V segment lost 5 bases, leaving 16 bases of the junction unmatched. The CDR3 runs to 19 residues. This CDR3 is CASSPTPGLAGTAGYEQYF. As DNA, the CDR3 is TGTGCCAGCAGTCCGACCCCGGGACTAGCGGGAACCGCTGGCTACGAGCAGTACTTC.

The chain couples TRBV2 to TRBJ1-1, with a possible D match to TRBD1 (5 bases). CDR3 length: 13 residues. The ends were cut back, 6 bases at V and 1 base at J, with 9 bases in the middle. CDR1 and CDR2 from the germline V gene are SNHLY and FYNNEI. The CDR3 is CASRGQGNTEAFF. Written as DNA, the CDR3 is TGTGCCAGCAGGGGGCAGGGGAACACTGAAGCTTTCTTT.

The V and J genes are TRBV7-2 and TRBJ1-5, with a possible D match to TRBD1 (6 bases). Looked up from germline, CDR1 is SGHTA and CDR2 is FQGNSA. Trimming took 1 base from V and 2 from J, leaving 15 bases between them. This CDR3 is built from 17 residues. The CDR3 loop reads CASSLVWWGRGNQPQHF. The CDR3 DNA reads TGTGCCAGCAGCTTAGTGTGGTGGGGGCGCGGCAATCAGCCCCAGCATTTT.

This chain links TRBV7-9 with TRBJ1-6; perhaps TRBD1 as D (6 bases). V was shortened by 1 base and J by 5 bases, with 9 bases between the two germline ends. Germline lookup yields CDR1 SEHNR and CDR2 FQNEAQ (reference sequence). The CDR3 length is 15 residues. The chain's CDR3 is CASSLEDRDNSPLHF. CDR3 DNA sequence: TGTGCCAGCAGCTTAGAGGACAGAGATAATTCACCCCTCCACTTT.

The V call is TRBV5-1, the J call TRBJ2-5; possibly TRBD1 for D (5 bases). V lost 2 bases and J 5 bases, leaving 13 bases between the germline ends. The CDR3 is 14 residues long. Germline CDR1 reads SGHRS; CDR2 reads YFSETQ. CDR3 sequence (DNA): TGCGCCAGCAGCTTTCAAGGGGCTTCGGAGACCCAGTACTTC. Its translation is CASSFQGASETQYF.

The rearrangement uses TRBV25-1 and TRBJ1-4, with D tentatively TRBD1 (6 bases). The V gene's germline CDR1 is MGHDK and CDR2 SYGVNS. V lost 4 bases to trimming and J lost 10 bases, with 13 bases between them. This CDR3 region has 13 residues. The CDR3 loop is CASSGRGGGKLFF. The CDR3 nucleotides read TGTGCCAGCAGTGGCAGGGGAGGGGGAAAACTGTTTTTT.

The chain carries TRBV4-3 and TRBJ2-7; 12 nucleotides agree with TRBD2. Germline V gene lookup returns CDR1 LGHNA and CDR2 YSLEER. V lost 3 bases and J lost 0; bases outside the gene matches: 6. This CDR3 has 17 residues. The CDR3 sequence: CASSQAWTSGASYEQYF. CDR3 coding DNA: TGCGCCAGCAGCCAGGCTTGGACTAGCGGGGCCTCCTACGAGCAGTACTTC.

The V and J genes are TRBV3-1 (or the pseudogene TRBV3-2) and TRBJ1-1; D call uncertain. This CDR3 contains 14 residues. V lost 4 bases and J lost 1, with 10 bases in between. The germline gives CDR1 LGHDT, CDR2 YNNKEL (reference sequence). CDR3 sequence: CASSPGLRNTEAFF. CDR3 bases: TGTGCCAGCAGCCCCGGTTTGAGGAACACTGAAGCTTTCTTT.

This clone has just one count. The rearrangement links TRBV4-1 to TRBJ1-1; D is perhaps TRBD1 (6 bases). CDR1 is MGHRA and CDR2 is YSYEKL in the germline V gene. The CDR3 is made up of 14 amino acids. V lost 4 bases to trimming and J lost 4 bases, with 13 bases between them. This chain's CDR3 is CASSRTTGVTEAFF. The CDR3 coding sequence is TGCGCCAGCAGCCGAACGACAGGTGTCACTGAAGCTTTCTTT.